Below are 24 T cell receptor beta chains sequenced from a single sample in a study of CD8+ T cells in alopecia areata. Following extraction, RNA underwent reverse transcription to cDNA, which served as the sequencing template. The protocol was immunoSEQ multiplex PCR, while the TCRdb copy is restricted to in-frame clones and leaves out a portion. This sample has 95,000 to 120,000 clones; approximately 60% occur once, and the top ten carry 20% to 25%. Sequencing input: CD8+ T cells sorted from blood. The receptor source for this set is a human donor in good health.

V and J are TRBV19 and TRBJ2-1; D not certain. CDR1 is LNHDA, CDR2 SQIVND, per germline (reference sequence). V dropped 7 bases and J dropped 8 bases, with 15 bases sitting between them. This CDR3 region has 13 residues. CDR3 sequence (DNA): TGTGCCAGTACCCTCCGGACCGTAGATGAGCAGTTCTTC. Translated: CASTLRTVDEQFF.

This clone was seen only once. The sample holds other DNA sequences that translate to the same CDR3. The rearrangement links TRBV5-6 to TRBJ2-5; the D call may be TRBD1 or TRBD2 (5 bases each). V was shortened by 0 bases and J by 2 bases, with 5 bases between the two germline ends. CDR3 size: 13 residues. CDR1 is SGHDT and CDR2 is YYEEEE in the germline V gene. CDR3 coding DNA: TGTGCCAGCAGCTTGGGGGGGCAAGAGACCCAGTACTTC. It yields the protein CASSLGGQETQYF.

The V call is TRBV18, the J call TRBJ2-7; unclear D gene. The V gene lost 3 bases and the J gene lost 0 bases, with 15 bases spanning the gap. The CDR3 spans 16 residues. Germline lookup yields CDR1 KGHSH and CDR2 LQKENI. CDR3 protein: CASSPPGRLYSYEQYF. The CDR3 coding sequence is TGTGCCAGCTCACCCCCTGGCAGGCTATACTCCTACGAGCAGTACTTC.

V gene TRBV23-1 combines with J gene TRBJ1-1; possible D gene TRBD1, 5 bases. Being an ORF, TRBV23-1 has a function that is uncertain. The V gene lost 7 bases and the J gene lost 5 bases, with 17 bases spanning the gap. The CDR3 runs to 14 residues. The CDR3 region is CASKIFGAATEAFF. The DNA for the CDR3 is TGCGCCAGCAAGATATTCGGGGCGGCGACTGAAGCTTTCTTT.

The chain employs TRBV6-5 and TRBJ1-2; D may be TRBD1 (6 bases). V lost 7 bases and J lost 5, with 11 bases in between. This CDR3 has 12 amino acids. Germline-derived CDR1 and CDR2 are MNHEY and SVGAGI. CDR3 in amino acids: CASTKGGYGYTF. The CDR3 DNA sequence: TGTGCCAGCACCAAGGGGGGTTATGGCTACACCTTC.

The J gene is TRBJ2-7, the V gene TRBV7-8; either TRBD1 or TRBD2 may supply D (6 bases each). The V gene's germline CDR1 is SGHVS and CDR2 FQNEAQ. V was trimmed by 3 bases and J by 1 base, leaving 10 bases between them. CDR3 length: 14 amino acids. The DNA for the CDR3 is TGTGCCAGCAGCTTGGCGGGACAATCCTACGAGCAGTACTTC. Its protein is CASSLAGQSYEQYF.

CDR3 coding DNA: TGCGCCAGCAGCTTGGTATACAGGGTCACTGAAGCTTTCTTT. This translates into CASSLVYRVTEAFF. J is TRBJ1-1 and V is TRBV5-1, with D possibly matching TRBD1 (6 bases). Trimming removed 0 bases at V and 4 bases at J, with 10 bases between. The CDR3 runs 14 residues. Germline CDR1 is SGHRS and CDR2 is YFSETQ.

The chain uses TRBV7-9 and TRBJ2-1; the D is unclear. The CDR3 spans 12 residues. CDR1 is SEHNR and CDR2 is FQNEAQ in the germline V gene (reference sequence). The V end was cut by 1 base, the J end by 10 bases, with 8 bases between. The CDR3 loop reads CASSLGGREQFF. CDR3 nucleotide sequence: TGTGCCAGCAGCTTAGGGGGAAGGGAGCAGTTCTTC.

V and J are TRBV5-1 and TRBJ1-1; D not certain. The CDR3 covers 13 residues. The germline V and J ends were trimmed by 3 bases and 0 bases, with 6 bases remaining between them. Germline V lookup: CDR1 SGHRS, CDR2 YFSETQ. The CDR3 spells CASSSDLNTEAFF. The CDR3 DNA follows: TGCGCCAGCAGCTCGGACTTGAACACTGAAGCTTTCTTT.

CDR3 sequence: CARPALSEETQYF. CDR3 sequence (DNA): TGTGCCAGGCCTGCCCTGTCGGAAGAGACCCAGTACTTC. This chain joins TRBV7-9 and TRBJ2-5; no definite D call. Germline CDR1 is SEHNR and CDR2 is FQNEAQ (reference sequence). Between the trimmed V and J ends, which lost 9 bases and 3 bases, there was a span of 14 bases. The CDR3 has 13 residues.

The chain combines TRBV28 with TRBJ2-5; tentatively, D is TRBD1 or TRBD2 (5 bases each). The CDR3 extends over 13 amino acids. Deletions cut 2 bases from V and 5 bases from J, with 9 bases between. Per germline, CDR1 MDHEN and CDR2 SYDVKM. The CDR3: CASSLEGMETQYF. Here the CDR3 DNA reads TGTGCCAGCAGTTTAGAGGGGATGGAGACCCAGTACTTC.

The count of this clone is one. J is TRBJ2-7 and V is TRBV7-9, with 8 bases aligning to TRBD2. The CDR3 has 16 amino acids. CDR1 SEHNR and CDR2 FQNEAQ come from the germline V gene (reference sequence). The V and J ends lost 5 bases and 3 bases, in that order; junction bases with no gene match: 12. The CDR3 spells CASSIPPGGSDYEQYF. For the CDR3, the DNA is TGTGCCAGCAGCATTCCCCCGGGGGGGAGCGACTACGAGCAGTACTTC.

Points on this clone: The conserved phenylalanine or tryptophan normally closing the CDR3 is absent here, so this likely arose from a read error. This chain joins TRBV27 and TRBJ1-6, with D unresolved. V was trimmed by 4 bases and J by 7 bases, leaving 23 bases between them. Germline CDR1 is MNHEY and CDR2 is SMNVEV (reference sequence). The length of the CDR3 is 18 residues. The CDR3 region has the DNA TGTGCCAGCAGTTCGAAGACCCTCGTCGGGATCCCGAATTCACCCCTCCACCTT. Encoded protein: CASSSKTLVGIPNSPLHL.

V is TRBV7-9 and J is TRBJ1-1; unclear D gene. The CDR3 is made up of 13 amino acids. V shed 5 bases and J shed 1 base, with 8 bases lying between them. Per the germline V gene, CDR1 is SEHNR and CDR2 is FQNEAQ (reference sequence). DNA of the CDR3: TGTGCCAGCAGCGACCGACAGAACACTGAAGCTTTCTTT. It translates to CASSDRQNTEAFF.

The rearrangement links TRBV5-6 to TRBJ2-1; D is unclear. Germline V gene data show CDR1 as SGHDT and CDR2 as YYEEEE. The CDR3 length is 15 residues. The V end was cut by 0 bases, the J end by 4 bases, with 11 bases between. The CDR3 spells CASSLGRIVYNEQFF. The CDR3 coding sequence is TGTGCCAGCAGCTTGGGGCGGATCGTTTACAATGAGCAGTTCTTC. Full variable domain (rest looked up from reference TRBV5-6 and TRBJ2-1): DAGVTQSPTHLIKTRGQQVTLRCSPKSGHDTVSWYQQALGQGPQFIFQYYEEEERQRGNFPDRFSGHQFPNYSSELNVNALLLGDSALYLCASSLGRIVYNEQFFGPGTRLTVL.

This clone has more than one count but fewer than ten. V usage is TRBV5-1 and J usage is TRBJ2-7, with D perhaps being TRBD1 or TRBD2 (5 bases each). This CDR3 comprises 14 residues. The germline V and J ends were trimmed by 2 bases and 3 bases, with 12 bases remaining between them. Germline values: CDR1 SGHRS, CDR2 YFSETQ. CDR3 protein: CASSFGSGSYEQYF. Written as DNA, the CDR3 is TGCGCCAGCAGCTTTGGGTCAGGGAGCTACGAGCAGTACTTC. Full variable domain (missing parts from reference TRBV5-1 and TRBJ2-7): KAGVTQTPRYLIKTRGQQVTLSCSPISGHRSVSWYQQTPGQGLQFLFEYFSETQRNKGNFPGRFSGRQFSNSRSEMNVSTLELGDSALYLCASSFGSGSYEQYFGPGTRLTVT.

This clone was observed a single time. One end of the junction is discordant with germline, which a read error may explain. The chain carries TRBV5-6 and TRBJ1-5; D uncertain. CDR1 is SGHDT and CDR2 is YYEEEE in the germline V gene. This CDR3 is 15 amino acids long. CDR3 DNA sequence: TGTGCCAGCAGCGCGGGAGTTTATAGCAGTCAGCCCCAGCATTTT. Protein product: CASSAGVYSSQPQHF.

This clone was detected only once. CDR3: CASSSGLSLGGNQPQHF. The CDR3 DNA follows: TGTGCCAGCAGTTCCGGACTGAGTTTGGGCGGCAATCAGCCCCAGCATTTT. The gene calls are TRBV27 and TRBJ1-5; D ambiguous. The CDR3 has 17 residues. Trimming shortened V by 4 bases and J by 2 bases, and 18 bases separated the two germline ends. Germline V gene sequence: CDR1 MNHEY, CDR2 SMNVEV (reference sequence).

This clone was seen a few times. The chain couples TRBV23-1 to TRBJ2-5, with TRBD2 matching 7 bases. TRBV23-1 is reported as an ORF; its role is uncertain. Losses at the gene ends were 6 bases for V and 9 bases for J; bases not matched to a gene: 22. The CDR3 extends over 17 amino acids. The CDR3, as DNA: TGCGCCAGCAGCCTCCCACGTTGTACGCGGGGAGGGATGTCCCAGTACTTC. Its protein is CASSLPRCTRGGMSQYF.

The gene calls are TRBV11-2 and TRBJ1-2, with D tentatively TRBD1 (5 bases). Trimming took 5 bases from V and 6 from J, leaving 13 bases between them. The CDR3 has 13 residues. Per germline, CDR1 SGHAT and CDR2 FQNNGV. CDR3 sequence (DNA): TGTGCCAGCAGCCCAGGGTTAGCCCATGGCTACACCTTC. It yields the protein CASSPGLAHGYTF.

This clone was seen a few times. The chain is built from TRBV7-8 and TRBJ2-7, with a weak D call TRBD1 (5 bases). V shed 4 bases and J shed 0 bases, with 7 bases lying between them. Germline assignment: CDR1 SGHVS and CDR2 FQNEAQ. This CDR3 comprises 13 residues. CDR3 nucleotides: TGTGCCAGCAGCTCCGACAGCTCCTACGAGCAGTACTTC. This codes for CASSSDSSYEQYF.

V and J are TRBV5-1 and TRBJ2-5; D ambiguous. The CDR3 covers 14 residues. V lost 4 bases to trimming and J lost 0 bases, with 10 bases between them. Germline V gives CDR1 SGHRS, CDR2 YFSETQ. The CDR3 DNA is TGCGCCAGCAGCCGCCCGACCAACCAAGAGACCCAGTACTTC. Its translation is CASSRPTNQETQYF.

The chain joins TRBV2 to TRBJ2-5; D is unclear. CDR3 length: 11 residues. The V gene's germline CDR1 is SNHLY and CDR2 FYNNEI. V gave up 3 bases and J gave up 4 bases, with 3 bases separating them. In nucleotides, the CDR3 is TGTGCCAGCAGTGAGGTAGAGACCCAGTACTTC. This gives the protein CASSEVETQYF.

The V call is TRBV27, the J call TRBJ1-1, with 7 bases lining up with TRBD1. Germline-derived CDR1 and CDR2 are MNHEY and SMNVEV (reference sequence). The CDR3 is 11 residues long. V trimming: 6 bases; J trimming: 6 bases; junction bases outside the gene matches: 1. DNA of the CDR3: TGTGCCAGCAGACAGGGGCCTGAAGCTTTCTTT. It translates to CASRQGPEAFF.